This section outlines one TCR beta chain sequence together with its context. Its antigen remains undetermined. One base away there is no much larger clone; base qualities are not given. The data originate from a study of T cell changes during pregnancy in multiple sclerosis (dated by TCRdb to between 2019 and 2020). Background on the whole study: Changes in the T cell repertoire over the course of pregnancy were examined in this study in women with multiple sclerosis.

The germline V gene encodes CDR1 KGHSH and CDR2 LQKENI. The CDR3 starts with the cysteine, ends with the phenylalanine, and has 19 residues. Only the CDR3 region is kept as DNA, spanning 57 bases read in frame from base 1. V is cut back by 3 bases and J by 3 bases, with 17 bases in the junction unmatched. Library creation used the immunoSEQ multiplex PCR assay. TCRdb stores this immuneACCESS table with in-frame sequences only. Part of the clones is absent; in the studies checked, under half of the shortfall reflects unresolved V genes, and no reason is known for the rest. Across this sample there are 30,000 to 45,000 clones, with about 92% seen only once. The ten most abundant clones make up roughly a quarter of the sample.

The material sequenced was CD8+ T cells from peripheral blood mononuclear cells, taken before pregnancy. The chain uses TRBV18 and TRBJ1-1; 9 bases in between match TRBD1. The TCR sequence derives from a female donor with multiple sclerosis, enrolled in a pregnancy study. The sequenced DNA is TGTGCCAGCTCACCCACTCAAACGGGACAGGGTGGATGGGACACTGAAGCTTTCTTT. Translated, it reads CASSPTQTGQGGWDTEAFF.